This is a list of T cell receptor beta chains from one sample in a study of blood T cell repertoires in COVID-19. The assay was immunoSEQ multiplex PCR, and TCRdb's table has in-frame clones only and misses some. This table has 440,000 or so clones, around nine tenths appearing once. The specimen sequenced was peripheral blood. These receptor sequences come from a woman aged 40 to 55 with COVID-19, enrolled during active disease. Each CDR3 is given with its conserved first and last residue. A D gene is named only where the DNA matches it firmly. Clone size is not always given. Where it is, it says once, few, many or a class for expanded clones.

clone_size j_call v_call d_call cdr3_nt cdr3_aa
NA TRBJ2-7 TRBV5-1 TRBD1 TGCGCCAGCAGATCTGGACAGGGCTACGAGCAGTACTTC CASRSGQGYEQYF
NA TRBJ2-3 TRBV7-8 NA TGTGCCAGCAGCTTACGCGCAGGGGACACAGATACGCAGTATTTT CASSLRAGDTDTQYF
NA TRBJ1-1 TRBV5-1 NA TGCGCCAGCAGCCGGACAGCCGCGGGTGAAGCTTTCTTT CASSRTAAGEAFF
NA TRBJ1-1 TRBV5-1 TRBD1 TGCGCCAGCAGCTCCGATCCGACAGGGGGCAGAACTGAAGCTTTCTTT CASSSDPTGGRTEAFF
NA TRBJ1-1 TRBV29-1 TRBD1 TGCAGCGTTGGGGGGTTAGGGACAGAGAACACTGAAGCTTTCTTT CSVGGLGTENTEAFF
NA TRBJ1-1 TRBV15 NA TGTGCCACCAGCAGAGATCCAGGGTCGGGCACTGAAGCTTTCTTT CATSRDPGSGTEAFF
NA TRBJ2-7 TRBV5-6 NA TGTGCCAGCAGCTTGGGGCTCTTCGATAAGTACGAGCAGTACTTC CASSLGLFDKYEQYF
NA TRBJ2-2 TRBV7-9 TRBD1 TGTGCCAGCAGCTGGGACAGGGGGCTAACCGGGGAGCTGTTTTTT CASSWDRGLTGELFF
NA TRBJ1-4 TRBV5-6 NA TGTGCCAGCAGCTTGGGGGGACTTAATGAAAAACTGTTTTTT CASSLGGLNEKLFF
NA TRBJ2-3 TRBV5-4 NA TGTGCCAGCAGCACAGGACAGCTACACACAGATACGCAGTATTTT CASSTGQLHTDTQYF
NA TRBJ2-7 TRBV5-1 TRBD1 TGCGCCAGCAGGCCTGGACAGGGCGACGAGCAGTACTTC CASRPGQGDEQYF
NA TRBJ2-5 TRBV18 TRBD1 TGTGCCAGCTCACCGGGACAGGGAGGACAAGAGACCCAGTACTTC CASSPGQGGQETQYF
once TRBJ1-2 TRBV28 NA TGTGCCAGCAGTACCCCCCCGGTACTAAACTATGGCTACACCTTC CASSTPPVLNYGYTF
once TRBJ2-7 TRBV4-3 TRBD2 TGCGCCAGCAGCCGGAGGATTCAGCGGGAGGGGTACGAGCAGTACTTC CASSRRIQREGYEQYF
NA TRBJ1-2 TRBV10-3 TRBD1 TGTGCCATCAGTGAGCGTCAGACAGGGCCGAACGGCTACACCTTC CAISERQTGPNGYTF
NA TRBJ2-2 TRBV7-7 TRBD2 TGTGCTAGCAGTCCTAGCGGGGTTACCGGGGAGCTGTTTTTT CASSPSGVTGELFF
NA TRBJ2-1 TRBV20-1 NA TGCAGTGCTAGTAGGCCTCTGGAGTTTCCGTTCTTC CSASRPLEFPFF
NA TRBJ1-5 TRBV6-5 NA TGTGCCAGCAGTTCCCGACGGGACAATCAGCCCCAGCATTTT CASSSRRDNQPQHF
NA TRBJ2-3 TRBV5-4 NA TGTGCCAGCAGCTTGGGCGGGGTTAGCACAGATACGCAGTATTTT CASSLGGVSTDTQYF
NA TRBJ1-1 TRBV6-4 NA TGTGCCAGCAGTGGGGGGGAGAACACTGAAGCTTTCTTT CASSGGENTEAFF
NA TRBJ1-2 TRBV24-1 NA TGTGCCACCAGTGACACTGACAGCACTAACTATGGCTACACCTTC CATSDTDSTNYGYTF
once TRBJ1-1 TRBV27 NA TGTGCCAGCAGTTTTGAGCCGGACACTGAAGCTTTCTTT CASSFEPDTEAFF
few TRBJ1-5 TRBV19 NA TGTGCCAGTAGTTCCCGGGAGGCCGGTAATCAGCCCCAGCATTTT CASSSREAGNQPQHF
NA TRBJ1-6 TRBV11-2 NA TGTGCCAGCAGCTTGAGACACTCCGAGAATTCACCCCTCCACTTT CASSLRHSENSPLHF
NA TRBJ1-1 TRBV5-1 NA TGCGCCAGCAGAGCTCTAGGGGGGGCCGGGGCTGAAGCTTTCTTT CASRALGGAGAEAFF
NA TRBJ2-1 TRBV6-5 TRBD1 TGTGCCAGCAGGACAGGGTTCTCCTACAATGAGCAGTTCTTC CASRTGFSYNEQFF
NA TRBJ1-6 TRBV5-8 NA TGTGCCAGCAGCTTAACCCCCGGGACCTATAATTCACCCCTCCACTTT CASSLTPGTYNSPLHF
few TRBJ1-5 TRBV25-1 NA TGTGCCAGCAGTGAATTATCGGGGGATCAGCCCCAGCATTTT CASSELSGDQPQHF
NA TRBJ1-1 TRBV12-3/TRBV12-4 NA TGTGCCAGCAGTCTTGGCCTCCTGAACGCTTTCTTT CASSLGLLNAFF
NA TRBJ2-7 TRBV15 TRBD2 TGTGCCACCAGCAGAACCCTGAGCGGGAGGGCCGGCTACGAGCAGTACTTC CATSRTLSGRAGYEQYF
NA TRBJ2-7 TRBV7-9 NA TGTGCCAGCAGCTTAGACGGGGATTTTTACGAGCAGTACTTC CASSLDGDFYEQYF
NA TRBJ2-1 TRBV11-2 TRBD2 TGTGCCAGCATTAGCGGGACATACAATGAGCAGTTCTTC CASISGTYNEQFF
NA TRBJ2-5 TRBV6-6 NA TGTGCCAGCAGTTGGCCAGGGGTCGAGACCCAGTACTTC CASSWPGVETQYF
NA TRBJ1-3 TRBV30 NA TGTGCCTGGAGTCCTTCAAACACCATATATTTT CAWSPSNTIYF
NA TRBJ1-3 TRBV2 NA TGTGCCGGAGAAACGGGGAAGGAGAAAAACACCATATATTTT CAGETGKEKNTIYF
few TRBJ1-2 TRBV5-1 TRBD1 TGCGCCAGCAGCTTGAACTCGGGACAGTCGGCGGTGCGAGGCTACACCTTC CASSLNSGQSAVRGYTF
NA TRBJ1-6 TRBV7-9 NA TGTGCCAGCAGCCCCCCCTGGGGGGTGGCTTCACCCCTCCACTTT CASSPPWGVASPLHF
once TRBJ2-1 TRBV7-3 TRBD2 TGTGCCAGCAGCCCCCAGGGGACTAGTGTAAATTCAAAGCAGTTCTTC CASSPQGTSVNSKQFF
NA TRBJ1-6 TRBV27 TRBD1 TGTGCCAGCAGCCCGGACAGGGGACGATCACCCCTCCACTTT CASSPDRGRSPLHF
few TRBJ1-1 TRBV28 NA TGTGCCAGCAGTTTATGGGAAACAGGGAGGGTGAACACTGAAGCTTTCTTT CASSLWETGRVNTEAFF
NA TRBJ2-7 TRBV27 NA TGTGCCAGCAGTTTTAGGGGGAGCAGCTACGAGCAGTACTTC CASSFRGSSYEQYF
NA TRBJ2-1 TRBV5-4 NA TGTGCCAGCAGCTTGGTATGGGCGAATGAGCAGTTCTTC CASSLVWANEQFF
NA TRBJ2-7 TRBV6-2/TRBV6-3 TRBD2 TGTGCCAGCAGTTTGGTAGCGGGGTTCCACGAGCAGTACTTC CASSLVAGFHEQYF
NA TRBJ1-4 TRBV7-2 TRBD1 TGTGCCAGCAGCTCGGACAGGGTATTCACTAATGAAAAACTGTTTTTT CASSSDRVFTNEKLFF
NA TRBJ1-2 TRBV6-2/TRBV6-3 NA TGTGCCAGCAGTTGGAGAATAGACAGGCGTCGCTACACCTTC CASSWRIDRRRYTF
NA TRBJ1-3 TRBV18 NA TGTGCCAGCTCACCACCGAGGGTCTCTGGAAACACCATATATTTT CASSPPRVSGNTIYF
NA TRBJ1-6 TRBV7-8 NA TGTGCCAGCAGCACATCAATTCCGGGTAATTCACCCCTCCACTTT CASSTSIPGNSPLHF